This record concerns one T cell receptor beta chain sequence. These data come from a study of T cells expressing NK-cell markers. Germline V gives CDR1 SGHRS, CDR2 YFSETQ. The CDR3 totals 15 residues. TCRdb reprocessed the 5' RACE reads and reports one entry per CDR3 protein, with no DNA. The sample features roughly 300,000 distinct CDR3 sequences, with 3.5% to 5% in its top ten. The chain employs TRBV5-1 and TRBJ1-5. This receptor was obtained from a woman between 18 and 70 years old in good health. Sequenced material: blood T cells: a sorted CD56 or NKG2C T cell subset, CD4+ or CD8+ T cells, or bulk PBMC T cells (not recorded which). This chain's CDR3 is CASSLAPGPDQPQHF. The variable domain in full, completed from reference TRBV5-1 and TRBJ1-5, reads KAGVTQTPRYLIKTRGQQVTLSCSPISGHRSVSWYQQTPGQGLQFLFEYFSETQRNKGNFPGRFSGRQFSNSRSEMNVSTLELGDSALYLCASSLAPGPDQPQHFGDGTRLSIL.